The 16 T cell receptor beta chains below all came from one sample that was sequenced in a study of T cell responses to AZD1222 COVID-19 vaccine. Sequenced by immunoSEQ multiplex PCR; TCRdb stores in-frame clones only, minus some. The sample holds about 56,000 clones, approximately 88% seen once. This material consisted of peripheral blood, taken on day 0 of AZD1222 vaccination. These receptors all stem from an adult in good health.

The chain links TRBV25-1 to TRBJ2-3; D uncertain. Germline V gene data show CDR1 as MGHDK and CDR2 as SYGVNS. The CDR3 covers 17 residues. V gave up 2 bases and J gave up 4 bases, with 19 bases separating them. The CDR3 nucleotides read TGTGCCAGCAGTGAACTTTTTTCGAGCATGAGGCCAGATACGCAGTATTTT. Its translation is CASSELFSSMRPDTQYF. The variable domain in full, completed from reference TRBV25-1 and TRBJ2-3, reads EADIYQTPRYLVIGTGKKITLECSQTMGHDKMYWYQQDPGMELHLIHYSYGVNSTEKGDLSSESTVSRIRTEHFPLTLESARPSHTSQYLCASSELFSSMRPDTQYFGPGTRLTVL.

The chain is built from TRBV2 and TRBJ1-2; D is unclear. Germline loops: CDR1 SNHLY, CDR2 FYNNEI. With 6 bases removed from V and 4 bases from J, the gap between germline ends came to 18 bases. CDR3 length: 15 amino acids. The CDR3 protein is CASSQAGKGGYGYTF. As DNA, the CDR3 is TGTGCCAGCAGCCAAGCTGGAAAAGGTGGCTATGGCTACACCTTC.

CDR3 coding DNA: TGTGCCAGCAGCTTACCCCCGTCCGACGCGACTAATGAAAAACTGTTTTTT. Its translation: CASSLPPSDATNEKLFF. This chain connects TRBV7-9 to TRBJ1-4; D is unclear. The V end lost 2 bases, the J end lost 2 bases, and 15 bases lay between the germline ends. This CDR3 spans 17 amino acids. Germline CDR1 SEHNR, CDR2 FQNEAQ (reference sequence).

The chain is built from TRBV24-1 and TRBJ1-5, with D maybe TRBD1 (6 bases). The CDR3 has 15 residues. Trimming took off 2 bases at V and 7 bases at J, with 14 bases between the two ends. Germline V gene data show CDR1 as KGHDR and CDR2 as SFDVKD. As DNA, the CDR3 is TGTGCCACCAGTGATTCGGGGGGCGTCGCGCAGCCCCAGCATTTT. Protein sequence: CATSDSGGVAQPQHF.

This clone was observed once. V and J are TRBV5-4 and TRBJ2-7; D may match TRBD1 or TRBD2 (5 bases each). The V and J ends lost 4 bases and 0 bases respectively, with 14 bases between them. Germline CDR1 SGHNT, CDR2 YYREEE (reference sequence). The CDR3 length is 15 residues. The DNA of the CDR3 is TGTGCCAGCAGCCCCGTCGGGGCGGACTCCTACGAGCAGTACTTC. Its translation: CASSPVGADSYEQYF.

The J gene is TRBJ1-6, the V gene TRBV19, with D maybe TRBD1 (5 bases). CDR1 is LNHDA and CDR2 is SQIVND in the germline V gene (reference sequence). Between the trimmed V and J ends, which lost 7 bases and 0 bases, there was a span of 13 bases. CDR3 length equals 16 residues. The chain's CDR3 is CASTSRGDSYNSPLHF. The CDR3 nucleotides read TGTGCCAGTACTTCGAGGGGAGACTCCTATAATTCACCCCTCCACTTT.

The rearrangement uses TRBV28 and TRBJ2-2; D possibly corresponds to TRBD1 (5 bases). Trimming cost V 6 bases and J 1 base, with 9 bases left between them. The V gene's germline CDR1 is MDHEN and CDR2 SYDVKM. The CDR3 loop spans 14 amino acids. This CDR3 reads CASRFDRNTGELFF. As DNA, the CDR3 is TGTGCCAGCAGGTTCGACAGGAACACCGGGGAGCTGTTTTTT.

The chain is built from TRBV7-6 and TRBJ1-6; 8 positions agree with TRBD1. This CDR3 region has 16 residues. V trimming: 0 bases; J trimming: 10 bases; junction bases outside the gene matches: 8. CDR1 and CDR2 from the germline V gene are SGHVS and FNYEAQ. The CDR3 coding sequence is TGTGCCAGCAGCTTAGCTGAGGCAGGGGGCATATCACCCCTCCACTTT. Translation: CASSLAEAGGISPLHF.

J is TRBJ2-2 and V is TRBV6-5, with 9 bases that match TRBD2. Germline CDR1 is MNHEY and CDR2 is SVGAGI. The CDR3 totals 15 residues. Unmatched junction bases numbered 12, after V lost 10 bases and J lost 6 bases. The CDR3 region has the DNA TGTGCCATCCGAGCTGCGGGAGGGGAGGCCGGGGAGCTGTTTTTT. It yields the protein CAIRAAGGEAGELFF.

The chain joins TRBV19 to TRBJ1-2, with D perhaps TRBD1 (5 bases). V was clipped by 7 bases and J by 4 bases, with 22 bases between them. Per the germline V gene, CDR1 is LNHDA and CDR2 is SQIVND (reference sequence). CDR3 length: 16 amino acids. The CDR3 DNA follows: TGTGCCAGTACCCCTGTCGAGGGGCCAGTCTTCTATGGCTACACCTTC. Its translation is CASTPVEGPVFYGYTF.

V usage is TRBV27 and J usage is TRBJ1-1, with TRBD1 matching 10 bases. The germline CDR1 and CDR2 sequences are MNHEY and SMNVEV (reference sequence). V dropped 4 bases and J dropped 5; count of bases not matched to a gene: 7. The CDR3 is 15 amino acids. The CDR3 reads CASSSTGTGETEAFF. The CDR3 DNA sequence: TGTGCCAGCAGTTCGACCGGGACAGGGGAGACTGAAGCTTTCTTT.

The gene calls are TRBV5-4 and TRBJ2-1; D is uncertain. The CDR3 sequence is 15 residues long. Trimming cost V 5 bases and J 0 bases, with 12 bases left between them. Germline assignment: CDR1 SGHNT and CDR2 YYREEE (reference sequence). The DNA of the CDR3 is TGTGCCAGCAGTCAAGCGTTAAGCTCCTACAATGAGCAGTTCTTC. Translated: CASSQALSSYNEQFF.

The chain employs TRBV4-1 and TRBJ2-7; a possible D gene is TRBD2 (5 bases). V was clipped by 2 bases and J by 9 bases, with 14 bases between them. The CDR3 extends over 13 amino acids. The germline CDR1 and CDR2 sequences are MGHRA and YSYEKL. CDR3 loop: CASSQPGKQAQYF. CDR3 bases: TGCGCCAGCAGCCAACCCGGGAAACAAGCGCAGTACTTC.

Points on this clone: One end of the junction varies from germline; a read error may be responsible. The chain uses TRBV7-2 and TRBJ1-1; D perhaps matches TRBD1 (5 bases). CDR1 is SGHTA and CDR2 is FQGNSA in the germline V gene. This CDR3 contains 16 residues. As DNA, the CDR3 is TGTGCCAGCAGCCTAGCCGGGGCTAGACTAGGCACTGAAGCTTTCTTT. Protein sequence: CASSLAGARLGTEAFF. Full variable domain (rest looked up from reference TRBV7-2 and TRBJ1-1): GAGVSQSPSNKVTEKGKDVELRCDPISGHTALYWYRQSLGQGLEFLIYFQGNSAPDKSGLPSDRFSAERTGGSVSTLTIQRTQQEDSAVYLCASSLAGARLGTEAFFGQGTRLTVV.

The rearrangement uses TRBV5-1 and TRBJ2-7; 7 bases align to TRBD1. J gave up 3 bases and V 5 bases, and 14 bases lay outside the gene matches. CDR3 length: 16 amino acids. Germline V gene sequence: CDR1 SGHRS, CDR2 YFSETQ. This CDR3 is CASRNDLGQENYEQYF. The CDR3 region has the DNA TGCGCCAGCAGGAACGACCTCGGACAGGAAAACTACGAGCAGTACTTC.

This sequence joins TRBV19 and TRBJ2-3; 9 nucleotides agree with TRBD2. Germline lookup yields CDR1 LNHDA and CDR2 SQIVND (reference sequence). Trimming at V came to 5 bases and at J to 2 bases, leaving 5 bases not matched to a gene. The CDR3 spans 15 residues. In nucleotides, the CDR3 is TGTGCCAGTAGTGTGACTAGCGGCTCCACAGATACGCAGTATTTT. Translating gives CASSVTSGSTDTQYF.